The 2 T cell receptor beta chains presented below share a single source sample, sequenced in a study. TCRdb independently ran MiXCR on the 5' RACE reads; one entry per CDR3 protein. Here the sample spans nearly 55,000 distinct CDR3 sequences, roughly a quarter being singletons. The sequenced material came from tumor-infiltrating naive CD4+ T cells sorted from the breast tumor. Documented subset: naive CD4+ T cells, CD4+CD45RA+CD25-. These receptors were obtained from a female donor with breast cancer.

CDR3 nucleotide sequence: TGTGCCAGCAGCTCCCGCGGGACTCACAATGAGCAGTTCTTC. Translating gives CASSSRGTHNEQFF. This chain joins TRBV7-8 and TRBJ2-1, with D maybe TRBD2 (6 bases). Germline V gene lookup returns CDR1 SGHVS and CDR2 FQNEAQ. V lost 4 bases to trimming and J lost 5 bases, with 12 bases between them. The CDR3 extends over 14 amino acids.

This clonotype was observed at least ten times. V is TRBV7-3 and J is TRBJ2-1, with D tentatively TRBD1 or TRBD2 (5 bases each). The V gene lost 5 bases and the J gene lost 8 bases, with 19 bases spanning the gap. CDR3 length equals 15 residues. Germline V lookup: CDR1 SGHTA, CDR2 FQGTGA. The CDR3 bases are TGTGCCAGCAGCCCTAGCCAGACAGAGTATGATGAGCAGTTCTTC. Protein product: CASSPSQTEYDEQFF.